A few counts support the clone carrying this T cell receptor beta chain. Its target is unknown. This entry is derived from a study of T cells in Graves' hyperthyroidism and ophthalmopathy. Study-wide points: The model predicted ophthalmopathy a median roughly 6.5 months before onset.

V gave up 3 bases and J gave up 11 bases, with 7 bases separating them. CDR3 length: 9 amino acids. Germline V gives CDR1 SQVTM, CDR2 ANQGSEA. Amplified TCR beta CDR3 regions derived from RNA transcripts. The primer set for the first-round RT-PCR of the TCR CDR3 was HTBI. In TCRdb, the multiplex PCR reads were re-called with MiXCR into one record per CDR3 protein. The sample shows over 450,000 distinct CDR3 sequences, 15% to 20% of them seen only once. Input material: blood. V is TRBV29-1 and J is TRBJ1-2; D call uncertain. The receptor comes from a woman aged 18-29 years with Graves' ophthalmopathy. CDR3: CSVDSLYTF. Written as DNA, the CDR3 is TGCAGCGTTGATAGTCTATACACCTTC.